This TCR beta chain comes out of a study of T cells in localized non-small cell lung cancer. Data came from immunoSEQ multiplex PCR; TCRdb stores just in-frame clones and leaves some out. Altogether some 31,000 clones are present, around 82% being singletons, with the ten largest covering around a third. Material: peripheral blood, obtained before any cancer treatment. The sequence was obtained from a male donor older than 55 with stage II squamous cell lung carcinoma.

CDR3 sequence: CASKTGDEAFF. DNA of the CDR3: TGTGCCAGTAAAACAGGGGATGAAGCTTTCTTT. This chain connects TRBV6-5 to TRBJ1-1; 7 nucleotides align to TRBD1. The CDR3 has 11 residues. Germline values: CDR1 MNHEY, CDR2 SVGAGI. V shed 9 bases, J shed 7 bases, and the junction held 5 bases outside the gene matches.